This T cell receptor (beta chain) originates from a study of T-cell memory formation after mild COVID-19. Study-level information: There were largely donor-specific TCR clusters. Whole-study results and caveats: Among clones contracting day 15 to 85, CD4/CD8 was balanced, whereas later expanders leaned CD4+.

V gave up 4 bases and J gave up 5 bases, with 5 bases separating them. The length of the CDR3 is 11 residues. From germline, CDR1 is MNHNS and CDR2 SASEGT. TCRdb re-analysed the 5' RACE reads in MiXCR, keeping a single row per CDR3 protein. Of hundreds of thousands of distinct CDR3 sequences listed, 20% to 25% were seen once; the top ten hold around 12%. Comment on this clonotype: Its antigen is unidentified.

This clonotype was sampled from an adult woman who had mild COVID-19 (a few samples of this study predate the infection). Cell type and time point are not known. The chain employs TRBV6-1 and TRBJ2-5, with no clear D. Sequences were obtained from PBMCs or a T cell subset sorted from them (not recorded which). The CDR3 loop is CASSGAETQYF. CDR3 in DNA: TGTGCCAGCAGTGGAGCGGAGACCCAGTACTTC.